The 4 T cell receptor beta chains reported below all come from one sample, sequenced in a study of CD8+ T cells in alopecia areata. Researchers sorted pooled cutaneous lymph node cells on the basis of CD4, CD8alpha, NKG2D, NKG2ACE and other markers. RNA was extracted and reverse transcribed into cDNA as the sequencing template. TCRdb's table, derived via immunoSEQ multiplex PCR, lists solely in-frame clones and lacks some. This table holds about 270,000 clones with no singletons; the top ten claim about 1.2%. Material: CD4+ T cells sorted from a lymph node. These receptors came from a C3H/HeJ mouse with alopecia areata. The mouse line has the MHC haplotype H2-k.

This clone has only a few counts. Gene and germline names: mouse. The observed sequence ends 4 residues before the CDR3 terminus, with the missing tail filled in from the germline J gene. The V gene is TRBV21, the J gene TRBJ2-5; a weak D match, TRBD2 (7 bases). TRBV21 is flagged as an ORF with uncertain function. The CDR3 extends over 15 amino acids. With 4 bases removed from V and 0 bases from J, the gap between germline ends came to 11 bases. CDR3 protein: CASSPWGHNQDTQYF. The part of the CDR3 DNA that was read is TGTGCTAGCAGTCCCTGGGGGCATAACCAAGAC.

This clone was recorded a few times. Since a much larger clone is just one base distant, this may be a read error. Any gene name here is a mouse gene name. The CDR3 end lies 4 residues beyond the end of the read and is filled in from the germline J gene. Other DNA variants within this sample encode the same CDR3. The gene calls are TRBV5 and TRBJ2-2; 8 nucleotides align to TRBD1. The V segment lost 6 bases and the J segment 0 bases; nucleotides outside the gene matches: 3. This CDR3 is 15 amino acids long. The germline gives CDR1 LGHNA, CDR2 YNLKQL (reference sequence). CDR3 protein: CASSQQGANTGQLYF. CDR3 DNA, as far as it was read: TGTGCCAGCAGTCAACAGGGGGCAAACACCGGG.

About this clone itself: Gene names follow the mouse nomenclature. The read finishes 4 residues shy of the CDR3 end, and the germline J gene is used to complete it. The chain uses TRBV19 and TRBJ2-3, with 14 bases identical to TRBD2. In germline, CDR1 is FNHDT, CDR2 SITEND (reference sequence). The CDR3 is 17 amino acids. V shed 2 bases and J 2 bases; nucleotides not matched to a gene: 4. The part of the CDR3 DNA that was read is TGTGCCAGCAGTATTGGTGGGACTGGGGGGGCTGCAGAA. It is translated as CASSIGGTGGAAE. From start to end, the CDR3 is CASSIGGTGGAAETLYF.

In this sample, this clone turned up a few times. The gene names here belong to mouse. The read ends 4 residues before the CDR3 terminus; that terminus is restored from the germline J gene. The sample carries other DNA sequences with the same CDR3. V gene TRBV13-3 combines with J gene TRBJ2-7; D is unclear. CDR1 is NNHDY, CDR2 SYVADS, per germline. This CDR3 is 13 amino acids long. The V and J ends lost 3 bases and 0 bases respectively, with 7 bases between them. CDR3 loop: CASSVDNSYEQYF. CDR3 DNA (partial): TGTGCCAGCAGTGTAGACAACTCCTAT.